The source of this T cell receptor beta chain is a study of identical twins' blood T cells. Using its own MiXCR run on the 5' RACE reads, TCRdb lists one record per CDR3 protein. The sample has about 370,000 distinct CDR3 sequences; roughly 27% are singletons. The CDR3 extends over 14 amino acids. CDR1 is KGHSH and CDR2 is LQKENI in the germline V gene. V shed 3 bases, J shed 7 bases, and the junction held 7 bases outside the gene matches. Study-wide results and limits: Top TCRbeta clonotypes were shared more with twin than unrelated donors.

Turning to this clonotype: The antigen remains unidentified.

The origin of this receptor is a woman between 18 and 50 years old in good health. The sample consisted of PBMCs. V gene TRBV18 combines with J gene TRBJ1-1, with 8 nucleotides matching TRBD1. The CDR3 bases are TGTGCCAGCTCACCGCGGCAGGGGGCCGTTGAAGCTTTCTTT. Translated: CASSPRQGAVEAFF.